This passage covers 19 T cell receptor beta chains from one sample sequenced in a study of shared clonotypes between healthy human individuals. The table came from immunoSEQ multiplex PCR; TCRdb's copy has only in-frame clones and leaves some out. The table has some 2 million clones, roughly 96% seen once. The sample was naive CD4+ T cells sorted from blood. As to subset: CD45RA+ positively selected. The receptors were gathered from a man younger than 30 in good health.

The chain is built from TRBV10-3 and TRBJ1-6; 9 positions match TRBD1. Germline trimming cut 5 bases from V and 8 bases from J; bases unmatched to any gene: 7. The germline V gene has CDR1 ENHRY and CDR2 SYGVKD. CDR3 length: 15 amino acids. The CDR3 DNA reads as TGTGCCATCAGTCCGGGACAGGGTATTGATTCACCCCTCCACTTT. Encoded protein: CAISPGQGIDSPLHF.

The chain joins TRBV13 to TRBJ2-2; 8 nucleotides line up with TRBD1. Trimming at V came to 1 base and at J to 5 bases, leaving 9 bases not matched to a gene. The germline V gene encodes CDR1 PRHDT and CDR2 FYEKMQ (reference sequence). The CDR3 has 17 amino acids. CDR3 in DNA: TGTGCCAGCAGCTTAGTGCGACAGGGGTATCGGACCGGGGAGCTGTTTTTT. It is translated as CASSLVRQGYRTGELFF.

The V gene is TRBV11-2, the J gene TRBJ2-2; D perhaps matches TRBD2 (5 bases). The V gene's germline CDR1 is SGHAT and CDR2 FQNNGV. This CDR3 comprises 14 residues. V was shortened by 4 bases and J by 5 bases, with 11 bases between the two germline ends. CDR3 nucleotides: TGTGCCAGCAGCTACCTAGCTGGAACCGGGGAGCTGTTTTTT. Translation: CASSYLAGTGELFF.

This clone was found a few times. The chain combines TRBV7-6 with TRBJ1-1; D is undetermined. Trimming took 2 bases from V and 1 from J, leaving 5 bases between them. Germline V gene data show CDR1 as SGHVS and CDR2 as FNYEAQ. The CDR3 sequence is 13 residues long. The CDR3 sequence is CASSLPQNTEAFF. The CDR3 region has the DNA TGTGCCAGCAGCTTACCCCAGAACACTGAAGCTTTCTTT.

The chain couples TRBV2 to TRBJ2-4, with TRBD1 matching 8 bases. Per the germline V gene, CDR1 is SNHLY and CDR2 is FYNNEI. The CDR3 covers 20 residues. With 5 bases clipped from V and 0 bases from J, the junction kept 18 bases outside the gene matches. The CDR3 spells CASSWPPGTGSLLAKNIQYF. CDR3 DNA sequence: TGTGCCAGCAGTTGGCCCCCCGGGACAGGTTCACTACTAGCCAAAAACATTCAGTACTTC.

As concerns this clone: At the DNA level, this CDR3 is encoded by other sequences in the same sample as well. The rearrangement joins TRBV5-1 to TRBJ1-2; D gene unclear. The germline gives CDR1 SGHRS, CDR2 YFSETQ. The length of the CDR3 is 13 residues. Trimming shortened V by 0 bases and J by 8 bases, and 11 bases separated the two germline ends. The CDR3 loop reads CASSLEGVRGYTF. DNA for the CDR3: TGCGCCAGCAGCTTGGAGGGAGTTCGCGGCTACACCTTC.

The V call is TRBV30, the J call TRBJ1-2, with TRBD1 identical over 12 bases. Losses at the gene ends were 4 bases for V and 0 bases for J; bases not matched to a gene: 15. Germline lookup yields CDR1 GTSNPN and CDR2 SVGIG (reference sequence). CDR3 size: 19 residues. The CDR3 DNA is TGTGCCTGGACCGGGACAGGGGGCTCCCAAACAGTTCCTAACTATGGCTACACCTTC. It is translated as CAWTGTGGSQTVPNYGYTF. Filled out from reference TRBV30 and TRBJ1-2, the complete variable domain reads SQTIHQWPATLVQPVGSPLSLECTVEGTSNPNLYWYRQAAGRGLQLLFYSVGIGQISSEVPQNLSASRPQDRQFILSSKKLLLSDSGFYLCAWTGTGGSQTVPNYGYTFGSGTRLTVV.

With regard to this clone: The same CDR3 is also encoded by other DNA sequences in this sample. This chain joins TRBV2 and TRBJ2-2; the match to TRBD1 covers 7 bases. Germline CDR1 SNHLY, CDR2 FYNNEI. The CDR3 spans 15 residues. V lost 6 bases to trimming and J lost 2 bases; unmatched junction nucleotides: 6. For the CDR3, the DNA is TGTGCCAGCAGACCCGGGACAGCTAACACCGGGGAGCTGTTTTTT. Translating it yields CASRPGTANTGELFF.

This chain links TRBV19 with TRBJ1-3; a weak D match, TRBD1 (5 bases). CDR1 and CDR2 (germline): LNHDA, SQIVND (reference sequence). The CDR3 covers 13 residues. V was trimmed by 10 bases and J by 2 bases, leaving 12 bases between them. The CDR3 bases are TGTGCCACTGGGGCTAAGCCTGGAAACACCATATATTTT. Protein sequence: CATGAKPGNTIYF.

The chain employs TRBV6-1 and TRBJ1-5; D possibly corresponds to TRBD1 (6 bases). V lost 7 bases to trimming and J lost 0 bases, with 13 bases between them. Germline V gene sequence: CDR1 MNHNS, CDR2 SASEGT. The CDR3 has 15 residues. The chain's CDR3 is CASMLRQDSNQPQHF. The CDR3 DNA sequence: TGTGCCAGCATGCTAAGACAGGATAGCAATCAGCCCCAGCATTTT.

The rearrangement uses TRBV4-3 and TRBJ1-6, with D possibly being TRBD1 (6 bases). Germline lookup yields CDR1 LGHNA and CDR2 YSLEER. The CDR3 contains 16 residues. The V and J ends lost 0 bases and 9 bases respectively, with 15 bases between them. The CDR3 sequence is CASSQEGQPLGSPLHF. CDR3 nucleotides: TGCGCCAGCAGCCAAGAAGGACAGCCGCTTGGTTCACCCCTCCACTTT.

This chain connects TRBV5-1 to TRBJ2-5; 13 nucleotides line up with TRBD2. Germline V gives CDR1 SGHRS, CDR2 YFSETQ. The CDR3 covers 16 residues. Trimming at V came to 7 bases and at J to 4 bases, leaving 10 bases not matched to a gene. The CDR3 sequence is CASRTSGGAMRETQYF. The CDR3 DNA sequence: TGCGCCAGCCGGACTAGCGGGGGAGCCATGCGAGAGACCCAGTACTTC.

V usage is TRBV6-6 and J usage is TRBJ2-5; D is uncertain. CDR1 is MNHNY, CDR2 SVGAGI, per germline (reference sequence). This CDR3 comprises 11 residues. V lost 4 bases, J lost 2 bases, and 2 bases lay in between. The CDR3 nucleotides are TGTGCCAGCAGTTGGCAAGAGACCCAGTACTTC. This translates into CASSWQETQYF.

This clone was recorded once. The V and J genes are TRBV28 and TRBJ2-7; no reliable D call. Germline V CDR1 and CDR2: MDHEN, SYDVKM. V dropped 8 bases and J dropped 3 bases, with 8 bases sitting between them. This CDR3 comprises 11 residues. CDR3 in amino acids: CASLTVYEQYF. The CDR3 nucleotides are TGTGCCAGCTTAACGGTCTACGAGCAGTACTTC.

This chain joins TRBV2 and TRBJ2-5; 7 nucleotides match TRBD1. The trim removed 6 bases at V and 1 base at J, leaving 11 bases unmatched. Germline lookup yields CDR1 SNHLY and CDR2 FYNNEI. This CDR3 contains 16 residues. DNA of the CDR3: TGTGCCAGCAGAGGGACAGCTCCTGATTCCCAAGAGACCCAGTACTTC. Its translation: CASRGTAPDSQETQYF.

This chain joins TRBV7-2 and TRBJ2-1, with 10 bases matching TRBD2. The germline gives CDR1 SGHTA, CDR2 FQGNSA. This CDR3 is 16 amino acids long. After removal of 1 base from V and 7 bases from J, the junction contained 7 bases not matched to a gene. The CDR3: CASSLGASGGQNEQFF. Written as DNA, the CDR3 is TGTGCCAGCAGCTTAGGGGCTAGCGGGGGCCAGAATGAGCAGTTCTTC.

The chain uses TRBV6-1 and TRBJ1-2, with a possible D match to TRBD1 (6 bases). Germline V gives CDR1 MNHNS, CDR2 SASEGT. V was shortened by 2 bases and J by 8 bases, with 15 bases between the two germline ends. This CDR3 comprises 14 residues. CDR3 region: CASSENEGGRGYTF. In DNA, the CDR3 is TGTGCCAGCAGTGAAAACGAAGGGGGTAGGGGCTACACCTTC.

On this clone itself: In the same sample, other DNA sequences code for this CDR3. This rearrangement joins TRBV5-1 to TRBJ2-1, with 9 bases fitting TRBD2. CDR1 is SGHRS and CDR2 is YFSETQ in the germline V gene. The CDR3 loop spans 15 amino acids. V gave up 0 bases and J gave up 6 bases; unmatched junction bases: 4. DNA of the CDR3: TGCGCCAGCAGCTTGGCTGCGGGAGGGTTCAATGAGCAGTTCTTC. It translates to CASSLAAGGFNEQFF.

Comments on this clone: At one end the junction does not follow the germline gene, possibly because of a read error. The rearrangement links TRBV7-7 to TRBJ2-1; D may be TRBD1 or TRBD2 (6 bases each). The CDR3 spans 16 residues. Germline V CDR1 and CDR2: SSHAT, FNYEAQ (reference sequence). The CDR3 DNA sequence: TGTGCTAGCAGCGCGACAGGAGGGGGCTCCTACAATGAGCAGTTCTTC. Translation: CASSATGGGSYNEQFF.